This T cell receptor beta chain came from a study of neurological immune-mediated disorders. This clonotype has a count of ten or more. Germline V gene sequence: CDR1 LNHNV, CDR2 YYDKDF (reference sequence). The V end was cut by 6 bases, the J end by 3 bases, with 12 bases between. The CDR3 extends over 13 amino acids. Using its own MiXCR run on the 5' RACE reads, TCRdb lists one record per CDR3 protein. In the table there are about 65,000 distinct CDR3 sequences, 3.5% to 5% of which are singletons. Material for sequencing was PBMCs. This TCR came from a man between 50 and 59 years old with multiple sclerosis. The rearrangement links TRBV15 to TRBJ2-7, with D possibly TRBD1 on 6 matching bases. CDR3 sequence: CATSMGHDYEQYF. Written as DNA, the CDR3 is TGTGCCACCAGTATGGGACACGACTACGAGCAGTACTTC.